This T cell receptor (beta chain) was sequenced during a study of blood T cell repertoires in COVID-19. The V end was cut by 2 bases, the J end by 5 bases, with 13 bases between. CDR1 MGHRA and CDR2 YSYEKL come from the germline V gene. The CDR3 has 15 residues. Repertoires were generated with immunoSEQ multiplex PCR, while TCRdb's copy carries only in-frame clones and drops some. The sample yields under 200,000 clones, roughly 88% seen once. Cohort assignment relied on participant-reported clinical history. The source is a woman aged 60-70 years who had recovered from COVID-19. The material sequenced was PBMCs or T cells enriched from blood (not recorded which). The chain employs TRBV4-1 and TRBJ1-5; no reliable D call. The CDR3 here is CASSQIPAVDQPQHF. The DNA for the CDR3 is TGCGCCAGCAGCCAAATTCCAGCGGTGGATCAGCCCCAGCATTTT.